This T cell receptor (beta chain) was sequenced in a study of T cells in Graves' hyperthyroidism and ophthalmopathy. As for the study in general: Sampling of peripheral blood happened at initial diagnosis, prior to any treatment.

Germline V gene sequence: CDR1 SQVTM, CDR2 ANQGSEA. The V end lost 1 base, the J end lost 2 bases, and 9 bases lay between the germline ends. This CDR3 is 13 amino acids long. Each ophthalmopathy patient scored at least 3 on the Clinical Activity Score and at least 4 on NOSPECS grade, with duration under 3 months. On the basis of clinical symptoms, serum thyroxine and TRAb, thyroid ultrasound and orbital computed tomography, diagnoses were made. PBMCs were derived from roughly 10 ml fresh peripheral blood. Researchers amplified the TCR beta CDR3 regions from RNA transcripts. HTBI primers were used for first-round RT-PCR of the TCR CDR3. TCRdb re-called the multiplex PCR reads with MiXCR, one entry per CDR3 protein. The table lists about 370,000 distinct CDR3 sequences, approximately 16% of them singletons. This clonotype has at least ten counts.

This TCR was recovered from a woman aged 60 to 75 with Graves' ophthalmopathy. The source material was blood. The rearrangement joins TRBV29-1 to TRBJ2-7, with D tentatively TRBD2 (6 bases). The CDR3: CSVEAGATYEQYF. The CDR3 DNA is TGCAGCGTTGAAGCGGGAGCCACCTACGAGCAGTACTTC.